The following is a T cell receptor gamma chain sequence with its context. This clone is labeled medium-sized (0.01 to 0.1%). Its binding antigen is unknown. No per-base quality is available; no much larger clone lies one base away. This sample was included in a study of gammadelta T cells in human blood (dated by TCRdb to about 2020). Results and caveats for the whole study, not just this receptor: According to the study, polyclonal expansion of innate gamma-delta T cells right after birth appeared to be driven by microbial exposure.

The method behind the library was RT-PCR. TCRdb shows the sequencer as Illumina MiSeq. Via CATT, TCRdb reprocessed the public reads, and rows with identical DNA were then joined. The sample table lists over 450 gamma-chain clones, 5% of them with a count of one. Approximately 52% of the sample is held by the ten biggest clonotypes. Trimming takes 2 bases off V and 0 bases off J; junction bases not matched to a gene: 3. Based on the germline V gene (reference sequence), the CDR1 and CDR2 sequences are GITISATS and ISYDGTV. Including cysteine and phenylalanine, the CDR3 has 15 amino acids. The retained sequence is limited to the CDR3, 45 bases, with the frame set at the first base.

This receptor was taken from a human fetus. The rearranged segments are TRGV9 and TRGJP1. Input material: Vgamma9Vdelta2 gamma-delta T cells from fetal blood. The encoded CDR3 is CALWEAHTTGWFKIF. Read as DNA, the sequence is TGTGCCTTGTGGGAGGCACATACCACTGGTTGGTTCAAGATATTT.